This TCR beta chain was observed in a study of T cell responses to AZD1222 COVID-19 vaccine. Findings and limits, study-wide: Females outnumbered males among donors, who were mostly white British; clonal diversity was possibly underestimated.

The data were produced by immunoSEQ multiplex PCR, yet TCRdb's version contains in-frame clones alone and is incomplete. The profile shows about 170,000 clones, around 88% of them singletons. With regard to this clone: Its antigen remains unidentified.

CDR3 size: 18 residues. Per germline, CDR1 ENHRY and CDR2 SYGVKD. V lost 4 bases, J lost 4 bases, and 10 bases stayed unmatched. Second-dose timings of about 4 or about 12 weeks were pooled. This clonotype was sampled from an adult who received the AZD1222 COVID-19 vaccine. The chain is built from TRBV10-3 and TRBJ2-5, with 15 positions matching TRBD2. Sequenced material: peripheral blood, taken 28 days after the second AZD1222 dose. This chain's CDR3 is CAISARTSGGALVETQYF. Written as DNA, the CDR3 is TGTGCCATCAGTGCCCGGACTAGCGGGGGGGCCTTAGTAGAGACCCAGTACTTC.